Below are 8 T cell receptor beta chains sequenced from a single sample in a study of T cell responses to AZD1222 COVID-19 vaccine (dated by TCRdb to about 2021). Library preparation was by the immunoSEQ multiplex PCR assay. Not all clones reach the TCRdb copy of this immuneACCESS table, which keeps in-frame sequences only. Checked studies attribute under half of the gap to unresolved V genes and leave the rest unexplained. The sample table records 90,000 to 150,000 clones; roughly 90% of these occur just once. In total, the top ten clones hold roughly 4% of the sample. Sample time point, as interpreted from the label and publication: baseline before first vaccination. The specimen comprised peripheral blood, sampled on day 0 of AZD1222 vaccination. These TCRs come from an adult in good health.

In its sample, this clone was seen once. The chain links TRBV2 to TRBJ2-4, with D perhaps TRBD1 (6 bases). V dropped 6 bases and J dropped 7 bases, with 16 bases sitting between them. Germline lookup yields CDR1 SNHLY and CDR2 FYNNEI. The CDR3 spans 14 residues. The CDR3 loop reads CASRPGTPSNIQYF. CDR3 coding DNA: TGTGCCAGCAGACCCGGGACACCAAGCAACATTCAGTACTTC.

The chain carries TRBV19 and TRBJ2-7; 13 bases map to TRBD2. CDR1 and CDR2 (germline): LNHDA, SQIVND (reference sequence). There are 17 residues in the CDR3. With 5 bases clipped from V and 0 bases from J, the junction kept 7 bases outside the gene matches. CDR3 amino acids: CASSVGLAGLDSYEQYF. CDR3 nucleotide sequence: TGTGCCAGTAGTGTGGGACTAGCGGGGCTAGACTCCTACGAGCAGTACTTC.

This clone was recorded only once. The chain joins TRBV18 to TRBJ2-7; TRBD2 agrees at 8 bases. The V gene end was trimmed by 0 bases and the J gene end by 3 bases; junction bases not matched to a gene: 10. Germline-derived CDR1 and CDR2 are KGHSH and LQKENI. The CDR3 has 17 amino acids. The CDR3 DNA reads TGTGCCAGCTCACCACCGAGCGGGGGAGGAAGGGTCTACGAGCAGTACTTC. This translates into CASSPPSGGGRVYEQYF.

This chain links TRBV5-6 with TRBJ2-3; 8 nucleotides align to TRBD2. The CDR3 runs 15 residues. The germline V gene has CDR1 SGHDT and CDR2 YYEEEE. V trimming: 3 bases; J trimming: 2 bases; junction bases outside the gene matches: 5. Here the CDR3 DNA reads TGTGCCAGCAGCTCTCTAGCGGGCAACACAGATACGCAGTATTTT. This sequence encodes CASSSLAGNTDTQYF.

V gene TRBV5-6 combines with J gene TRBJ1-1; D gene ambiguous. V shed 4 bases and J shed 2 bases, with 18 bases lying between them. Germline V gives CDR1 SGHDT, CDR2 YYEEEE. This CDR3 contains 16 residues. The DNA of the CDR3 is TGTGCCAGCAGCCCGCTTGGGCAGCAGCGTAACACTGAAGCTTTCTTT. Encoded protein: CASSPLGQQRNTEAFF.

V is TRBV16 and J is TRBJ1-5; the D gene is possibly TRBD1 (5 bases). Germline loops: CDR1 KGHSY, CDR2 FQNENV. V was clipped by 4 bases and J by 7 bases, with 14 bases between them. This CDR3 has 14 amino acids. The chain's CDR3 is CASSRRDGVQPQHF. The CDR3 nucleotides read TGTGCCAGCAGCCGCCGGGACGGCGTACAGCCCCAGCATTTT.

The rearrangement links TRBV27 to TRBJ2-7, with unresolved D. The germline V gene encodes CDR1 MNHEY and CDR2 SMNVEV (reference sequence). Trimming took off 11 bases at V and 5 bases at J, with 19 bases between the two ends. The CDR3 loop spans 13 amino acids. In DNA, the CDR3 is TGTGCCTACTCCCCTTCCGGTAGGGACGAGCAGTACTTC. It specifies CAYSPSGRDEQYF.

V usage is TRBV5-8 and J usage is TRBJ1-2, with D hard to call. Germline lookup yields CDR1 SGHTS and CDR2 YDEGEE. With 0 bases removed from V and 4 bases from J, the gap between germline ends came to 10 bases. This CDR3 region has 14 residues. The CDR3 nucleotides are TGTGCCAGCAGCTTGGGGGCAACATCCTATGGCTACACCTTC. This sequence encodes CASSLGATSYGYTF. Using reference TRBV5-8 and TRBJ1-2 for the parts outside the CDR3, the full variable domain is EAGVTQSPTHLIKTRGQQATLRCSPISGHTSVYWYQQALGLGLQFLLWYDEGEERNRGNFPPRFSGRQFPNYSSELNVNALELEDSALYLCASSLGATSYGYTFGSGTRLTVV.